This T cell receptor (beta chain) was found in a study of OX40 agonist ivuxolimab in advanced cancers. This clone was observed a few times. Sequenced by immunoSEQ multiplex PCR; TCRdb stores in-frame clones only, minus some. This sample has roughly 90,000 clones, with roughly 91% found just once. The sequence derives from an adult with an advanced solid tumor such as melanoma, head and neck, liver or kidney cancer. The sample was CD4+ or CD8+ T cells sorted from blood, taken in a trial of the OX40 agonist ivuxolimab.

DNA of the CDR3: TGTGCCAGCAGCTTTACTAGCGGGAGTGGGACAGATACGCAGTATTTT. It encodes CASSFTSGSGTDTQYF. The V gene is TRBV7-2, the J gene TRBJ2-3; 11 nucleotides line up with TRBD2. Germline assignment: CDR1 SGHTA and CDR2 FQGNSA. The junction had 5 bases not matched to a gene; V was cut back by 3 bases and J by 3 bases. The CDR3 contains 16 residues.